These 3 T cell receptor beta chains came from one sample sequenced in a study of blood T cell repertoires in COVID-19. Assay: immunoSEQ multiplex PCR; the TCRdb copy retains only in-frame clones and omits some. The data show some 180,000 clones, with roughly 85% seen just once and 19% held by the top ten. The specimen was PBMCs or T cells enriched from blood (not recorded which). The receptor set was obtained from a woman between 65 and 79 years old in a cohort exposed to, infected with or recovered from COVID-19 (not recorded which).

The CDR3 coding sequence is TGTGCCAGCAGCTTAAACAGTTTATATGAAGCTTTCTTT. Translated, it gives CASSLNSLYEAFF. This chain connects TRBV11-2 to TRBJ1-1, with D unresolved. The V and J ends lost 2 bases and 7 bases respectively, with 11 bases between them. Germline CDR1 is SGHAT and CDR2 is FQNNGV. CDR3 length: 13 residues.

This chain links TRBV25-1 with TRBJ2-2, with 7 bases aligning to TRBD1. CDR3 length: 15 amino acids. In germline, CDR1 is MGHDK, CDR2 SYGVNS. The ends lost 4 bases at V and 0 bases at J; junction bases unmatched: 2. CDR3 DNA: TGTGCCAGCAGTGTCCAGGGGGCGAACACCGGGGAGCTGTTTTTT. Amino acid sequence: CASSVQGANTGELFF.

The CDR3 spells CASSLVPGDQPQHF. CDR3 sequence (DNA): TGTGCCAGCAGCTTAGTTCCGGGGGATCAGCCCCAGCATTTT. The chain carries TRBV11-2 and TRBJ1-5; possibly TRBD1 for D (5 bases). Germline CDR1 SGHAT, CDR2 FQNNGV. CDR3 length: 14 residues. V dropped 1 base and J dropped 5 bases, with 9 bases sitting between them.